This TCR beta chain appears in the sequencing data of a study of CD8 T cells in Susac syndrome (dated 2019 in TCRdb). About the full investigation: The study used repertoire sequencing to test whether antigen drove CD8+ T cell activation and differentiation in Susac syndrome.

Peripheral blood CD8+ and CD4+ T cells from healthy donors, Susac syndrome patients and multiple sclerosis patients were profiled using high-throughput TCR beta sequencing. The multiple sclerosis controls were treatment-naive patients whose relapsing-remitting disease, either stable or active, fulfilled the revised McDonald criteria. Bulk CD8+ and CD4+ T cells were purified magnetically by negative isolation, whereas CD8+ TEMRA cells were enriched by FACS. Blood was drawn into EDTA tubes, processed within 24 hours, and PBMCs were isolated by density gradient centrifugation. PBMCs intended for TCR sequencing were cryopreserved in liquid nitrogen and thawed later in a water bath at 37 degrees C. The sorted or isolated CD4+, CD8+ and CD8+ TEMRA cells reached a purity of at least 90%. Comment on this clonotype: Its target antigen remains unknown. No quality values exist for individual bases; no much larger clone is one base distant.

RNA was extracted with the RNeasy kit and roughly 0.45 to 1 ug was reverse transcribed using random hexamers. The immunoSEQ multiplex PCR assay, covering 54 Vbeta and 13 Jbeta segments, was used to amplify TCR beta CDR3 regions. To correct PCR amplification bias, a synthetic template baseline was used for both primer optimization and computational correction. The original methods were these. Only productive sequences were kept, with reads annotated to V, D and J genes according to IMGT and analyzed in immunoSEQ Analyzer. Clonality was calculated as one minus the Shannon entropy normalized by log2 of the number of productive unique sequences. Public and private clones were assessed among the 100 most prevalent clones of each patient and control. Clones were defined as Susac-specific when absent from the healthy and MS cohorts, from about 1,100 published viral clones and from other ImmuneACCESS disease sequences. Through fastp at Q25 and MiXCR, TCRdb rebuilt clones from the public reads, retaining in-frame beta chains. Entries that share a CDR3 protein sequence are merged under the most common genes and DNA. The V and J calls come from TCRdb's annotation, not from the publication. Present in this sample are about 210,000 distinct CDR3 sequences, around 96% of which were seen just once. The ten largest make up 0.095% of the sample.

V drops 4 bases and J drops 5 bases, leaving 15 bases in between. The germline V gene gives CDR1 as MDHEN and CDR2 as SYDVKM. The CDR3, cysteine through phenylalanine, is 15 amino acids long. Here the CDR3 DNA is all that survives: 45 bases in frame from base 1. Overall results and qualifications from the work: The number of individuals in the TCR sequencing and HLA analysis was acknowledged as relatively small.

The chain uses TRBV28 and TRBJ2-1; 7 matching bases give a weak D call of TRBD1. The clonotype comes from a human donor with multiple sclerosis. Input material: CD4+ T cells from PBMCs. The DNA is TGTGCCAGCAGTTCTAGGACAGGAGGGGACAATGAGCAGTTCTTC. Protein translation: CASSSRTGGDNEQFF.